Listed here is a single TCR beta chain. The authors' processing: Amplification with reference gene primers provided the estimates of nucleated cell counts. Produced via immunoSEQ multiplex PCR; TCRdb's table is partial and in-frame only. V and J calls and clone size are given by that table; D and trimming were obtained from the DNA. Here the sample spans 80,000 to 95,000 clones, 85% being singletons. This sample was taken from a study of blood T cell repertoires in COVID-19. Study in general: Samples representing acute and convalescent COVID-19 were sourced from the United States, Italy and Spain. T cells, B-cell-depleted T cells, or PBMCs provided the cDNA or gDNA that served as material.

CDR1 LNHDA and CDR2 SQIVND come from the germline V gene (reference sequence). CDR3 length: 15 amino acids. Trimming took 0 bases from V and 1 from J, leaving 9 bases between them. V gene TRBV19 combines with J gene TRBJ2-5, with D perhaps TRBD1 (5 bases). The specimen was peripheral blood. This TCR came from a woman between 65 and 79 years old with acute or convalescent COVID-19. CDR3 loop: CASSIDRGFQETQYF. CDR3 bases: TGTGCCAGTAGTATAGATAGGGGTTTCCAAGAGACCCAGTACTTC.